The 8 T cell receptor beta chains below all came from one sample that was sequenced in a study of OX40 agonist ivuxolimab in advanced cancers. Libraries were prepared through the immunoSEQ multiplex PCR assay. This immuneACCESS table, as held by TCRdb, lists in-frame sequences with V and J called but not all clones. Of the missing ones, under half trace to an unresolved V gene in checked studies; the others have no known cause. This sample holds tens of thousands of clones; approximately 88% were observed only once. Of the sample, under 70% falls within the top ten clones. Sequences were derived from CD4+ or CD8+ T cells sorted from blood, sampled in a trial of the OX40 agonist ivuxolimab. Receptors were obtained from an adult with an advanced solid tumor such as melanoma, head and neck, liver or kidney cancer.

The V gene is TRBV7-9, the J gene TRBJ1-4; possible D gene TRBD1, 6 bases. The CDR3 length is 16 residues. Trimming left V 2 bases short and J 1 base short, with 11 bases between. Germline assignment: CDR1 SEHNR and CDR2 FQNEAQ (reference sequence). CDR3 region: CASSLYPGVTNEKLFF. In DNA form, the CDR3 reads TGTGCCAGCAGCTTATATCCAGGGGTAACTAATGAAAAACTGTTTTTT.

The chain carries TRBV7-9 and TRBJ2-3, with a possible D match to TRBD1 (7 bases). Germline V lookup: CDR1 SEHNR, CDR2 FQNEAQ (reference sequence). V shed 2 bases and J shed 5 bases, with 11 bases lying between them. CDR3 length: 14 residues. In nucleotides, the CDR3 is TGTGCCAGCAGCTTACAGGGGGGCCAAGATACGCAGTATTTT. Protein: CASSLQGGQDTQYF.

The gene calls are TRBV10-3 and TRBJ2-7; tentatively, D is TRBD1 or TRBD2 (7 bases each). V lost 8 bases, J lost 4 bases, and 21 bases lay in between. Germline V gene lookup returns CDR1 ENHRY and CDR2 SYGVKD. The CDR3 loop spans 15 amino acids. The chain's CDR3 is CAISPGQGEGYEQYF. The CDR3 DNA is TGTGCCATCTCCCCTGGGCAGGGGGAGGGGTACGAGCAGTACTTC.

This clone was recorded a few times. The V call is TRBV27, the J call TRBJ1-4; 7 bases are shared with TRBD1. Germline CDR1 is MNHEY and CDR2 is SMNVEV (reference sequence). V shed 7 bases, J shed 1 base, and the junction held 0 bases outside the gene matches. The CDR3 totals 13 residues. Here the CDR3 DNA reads TGTGCCAGCACAGGGGGAACTAATGAAAAACTGTTTTTT. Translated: CASTGGTNEKLFF.

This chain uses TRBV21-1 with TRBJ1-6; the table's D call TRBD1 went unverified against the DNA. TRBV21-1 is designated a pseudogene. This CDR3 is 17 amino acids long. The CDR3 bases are TGTGCCAGCAGCGGGCTGGCCGGGACAGACTATAATTCACCCCTCCACTTT. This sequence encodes CASSGLAGTDYNSPLHF.

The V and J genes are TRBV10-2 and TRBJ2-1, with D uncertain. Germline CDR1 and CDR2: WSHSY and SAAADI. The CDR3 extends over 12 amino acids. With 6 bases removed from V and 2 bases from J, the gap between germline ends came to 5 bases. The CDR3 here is CASSLPYNEQFF. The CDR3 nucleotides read TGCGCCAGCAGCCTTCCCTACAATGAGCAGTTCTTC.

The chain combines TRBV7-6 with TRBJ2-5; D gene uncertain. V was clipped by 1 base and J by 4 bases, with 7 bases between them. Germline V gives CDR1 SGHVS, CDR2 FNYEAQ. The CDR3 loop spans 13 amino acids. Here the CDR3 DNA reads TGTGCCAGCAGCTTAGTTCCTGGAGAGACCCAGTACTTC. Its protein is CASSLVPGETQYF.

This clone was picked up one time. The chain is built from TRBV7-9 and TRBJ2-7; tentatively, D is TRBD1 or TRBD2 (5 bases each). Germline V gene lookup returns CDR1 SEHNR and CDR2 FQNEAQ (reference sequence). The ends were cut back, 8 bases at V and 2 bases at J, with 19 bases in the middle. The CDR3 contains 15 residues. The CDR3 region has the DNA TGTGCCAGCTCCCCCCGGGACCGGAATACCTACGAGCAGTACTTC. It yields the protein CASSPRDRNTYEQYF.